The clone carrying this T cell receptor beta chain occurred many times. These data originate in a study of spatial heterogeneity in lung cancer. MiXCR was run by TCRdb on the 5' RACE reads, yielding one entry per CDR3 protein. Of 20,000 to 25,000 distinct CDR3 sequences in the sample, 3.3% were seen once. Time point of the sample: sample taken at primary tumor resection. Whole RNA came from tumor, nontumor lung or frozen PBMC and was sequenced without being sorted. The donors comprised 60 to 80 untreated early-stage non-small cell lung cancer patients. V was clipped by 5 bases and J by 4 bases, with 11 bases between them. Germline V lookup: CDR1 SGHTA, CDR2 FQGTGA. The CDR3 is 14 amino acids.

The sample was PBMCs, taken at surgery. This clonotype was obtained from a female donor with early-stage non-small cell lung cancer. The J gene is TRBJ2-2, the V gene TRBV7-3; tentatively, D is TRBD2 (6 bases). The CDR3 is CASSRRGTTGELFF. The CDR3 nucleotides are TGTGCCAGCAGCCGTCGGGGGACCACCGGGGAGCTGTTTTTT. Using reference TRBV7-3 and TRBJ2-2 for the parts outside the CDR3, the full variable domain is GAGVSQTPSNKVTEKGKYVELRCDPISGHTALYWYRQSLGQGPEFLIYFQGTGAADDSGLPNDRFFAVRPEGSVSTLKIQRTERGDSAVYLCASSRRGTTGELFFGEGSRLTVL.